This TCR beta chain was documented in a study of T cells and Merkel cell carcinoma outcomes. The V and J ends lost 5 bases and 10 bases respectively, with 11 bases between them. This CDR3 region has 11 residues. From germline, CDR1 is SGHNT and CDR2 YENEEA. Note on this clone: Antigen specificity is unknown.

Method: immunoSEQ multiplex PCR; TCRdb's copy keeps in-frame clones and lacks some. The sample holds roughly 11,000 clones, less than 97% seen once. Broader study findings: Reportedly, T-cell repertoire with density predicts Merkel cell carcinoma outcomes.

The sample was tumor tissue from Merkel cell carcinoma. The sequence derives from a human donor with Merkel cell carcinoma. The genes are TRBV11-3 and TRBJ2-5; unclear D gene. In DNA, the CDR3 is TGTGCCAGCAGCCAACACTCAGTCCAGTACTTC. Amino acid sequence: CASSQHSVQYF.